This T cell receptor (beta chain) comes out of a study of CD8+ T cells in alopecia areata. CDR1 SGHDN and CDR2 FVKESK come from the germline V gene. The CDR3 contains 15 residues. Trimming shortened V by 3 bases and J by 3 bases, and 15 bases separated the two germline ends. Extracted RNA was reverse transcribed, and the resulting cDNA served as sequencing template. The assay was immunoSEQ multiplex PCR, and TCRdb's table has in-frame clones only and misses some. The profile shows approximately 89,000 clones, roughly 51% of them singletons. Starting from PBMCs, sorting isolated CD4+ and CD8+ T cells. Regarding the study as a whole: In patients, TCRs were shared less clearly than in mice, and HLA may possibly be involved. Tissue-resident alphabeta T cells belonging to normal skin likewise get sequenced within scalp specimens.

With respect to this clone: Its specificity is unknown.

V and J are TRBV14 and TRBJ2-7; possibly TRBD1 for D (6 bases). The receptor was isolated from a human donor with alopecia areata. The material sequenced was NKG2D-high CD8+ T cells sorted from blood. CDR3 sequence: CASSHRDTNFYEQYF. The CDR3 DNA reads TGTGCCAGCAGCCACCGGGACACTAACTTCTACGAGCAGTACTTC.